The 24 T cell receptor beta chains below come from one sample, sequenced in a study of early T cells in non-severe SARS-CoV-2 infection. Each CDR3 protein gets one entry after TCRdb re-called the 5' RACE reads with MiXCR. This table has 50,000 or so distinct CDR3 sequences, around 5.6% appearing once. The material sequenced was whole blood. The receptors shown here come from an adult who was a healthcare worker with PCR-confirmed SARS-CoV-2 infection or an uninfected control (not recorded which).

This clonotype was seen at least ten times. The CDR3 region is CASSPATGGAWDTQYF. The CDR3 DNA sequence: TGTGCCAGCAGCCCAGCCACAGGGGGTGCGTGGGATACGCAGTATTTT. The chain uses TRBV7-8 and TRBJ2-3; 8 positions agree with TRBD1. The CDR3 length is 16 residues. Unmatched junction bases numbered 13, after V lost 5 bases and J lost 6 bases. CDR1 is SGHVS, CDR2 FQNEAQ, per germline.

This clonotype occurred many times. The chain carries TRBV13 and TRBJ2-2, with unresolved D. Germline V gives CDR1 PRHDT, CDR2 FYEKMQ (reference sequence). Trimming took off 5 bases at V and 6 bases at J, with 7 bases between the two ends. The CDR3 has 12 residues. In DNA form, the CDR3 reads TGTGCCAGCAGCGAACCCCCCGGGGAGCTGTTTTTT. Its translation: CASSEPPGELFF.

Ten or more counts support this clonotype. This rearrangement joins TRBV7-9 to TRBJ2-7; 8 nucleotides line up with TRBD2. Trimming removed 4 bases from V and 2 bases from J; junction bases left unmatched: 16. CDR1 and CDR2 from the germline V gene are SEHNR and FQNEAQ (reference sequence). This CDR3 is 18 amino acids long. The CDR3 spells CASSSRAPGGGKPYEQYF. CDR3 in DNA: TGTGCCAGCAGCTCCCGGGCCCCCGGCGGGGGGAAACCCTACGAGCAGTACTTC.

The V and J genes are TRBV7-2 and TRBJ2-7; 12 bases align to TRBD2. This CDR3 comprises 14 residues. The J segment lost 12 bases and the V segment lost 5 bases, leaving 11 bases of the junction unmatched. The V gene's germline CDR1 is SGHTA and CDR2 FQGNSA. Written as DNA, the CDR3 is TGTGCCAGCAGCGCCGGAGCTAGCGGGAGGGCACCGTACTTC. This encodes CASSAGASGRAPYF.

This clonotype was seen repeatedly, ten times or more. The CDR3 nucleotides read TGTGCCAGCAGCCCAGGGGCCGGAATCACCGGGGAGCTGTTTTTT. This gives the protein CASSPGAGITGELFF. The rearrangement joins TRBV11-2 to TRBJ2-2; a weak D match, TRBD1 (6 bases). Germline lookup yields CDR1 SGHAT and CDR2 FQNNGV. The CDR3 extends over 15 amino acids. V dropped 5 bases and J dropped 4 bases, with 14 bases sitting between them.

This clonotype was observed a single time. A single base separates this from a much larger clone, so it may be a read error. The chain links TRBV6-5 to TRBJ2-3; D is unclear. Per the germline V gene, CDR1 is MNHEY and CDR2 is SVGAGI. The length of the CDR3 is 11 residues. CDR3 sequence: CASRGSDTLYF. The CDR3 DNA is TGTGCCAGCAGGGGCTCAGATACGCTGTATTTT.

This clonotype was picked up one time. The conserved closing phenylalanine or tryptophan is absent in this CDR3, likely reflecting a read error. This chain joins TRBV7-6 and TRBJ2-1; unclear D gene. The CDR3 length is 12 residues. V lost 2 bases and J lost 8, with 7 bases in between. CDR1 SGHVS and CDR2 FNYEAQ come from the germline V gene. The CDR3 protein is CASSLSVHEQFS. CDR3 nucleotide sequence: TGTGCCAGCAGCTTATCAGTACATGAGCAGTTCTCC.

This clonotype was picked up many times. V gene TRBV28 combines with J gene TRBJ1-5; the match to TRBD1 covers 10 bases. From germline, CDR1 is MDHEN and CDR2 SYDVKM. V gave up 7 bases and J gave up 7 bases; unmatched junction bases: 13. The length of the CDR3 is 16 residues. This CDR3 reads CASTLGQGHWGQPQHF. CDR3 nucleotide sequence: TGTGCCAGCACCCTGGGACAGGGGCACTGGGGGCAGCCCCAGCATTTT.

This clonotype was found many times. The chain couples TRBV5-1 to TRBJ1-1; no clear D. V lost 0 bases to trimming and J lost 1 base, with 10 bases between them. CDR1 and CDR2 from the germline V gene are SGHRS and YFSETQ. There are 15 residues in the CDR3. CDR3 nucleotides: TGCGCCAGCAGCTTGGACGGACCGCGGAACACTGAAGCTTTCTTT. Protein sequence: CASSLDGPRNTEAFF.

This clonotype has ten or more counts. This chain connects TRBV6-6 to TRBJ1-4; no reliable D call. The CDR3 is made up of 17 amino acids. Trimming took off 2 bases at V and 1 base at J, with 14 bases between the two ends. CDR1 MNHNY and CDR2 SVGAGI come from the germline V gene (reference sequence). The CDR3 DNA follows: TGTGCCAGCAGTTACGGGGAGACGAGGCAAACTAATGAAAAACTGTTTTTT. This sequence encodes CASSYGETRQTNEKLFF.

The genes are TRBV28 and TRBJ2-5, with D perhaps being TRBD1 or TRBD2 (5 bases each). Germline-derived CDR1 and CDR2 are MDHEN and SYDVKM. The CDR3 extends over 14 amino acids. V lost 6 bases and J lost 2, with 13 bases in between. CDR3 coding DNA: TGTGCCAGCAGCAGGGACCGCCTTCAAGAGACCCAGTACTTC. Translating gives CASSRDRLQETQYF.

There are many counts of this clonotype. The rearrangement uses TRBV7-2 and TRBJ2-1; 7 bases are a match to TRBD1. The CDR3 is 15 amino acids. Losses at the gene ends were 4 bases for V and 2 bases for J; bases not matched to a gene: 5. Germline CDR1 is SGHTA and CDR2 is FQGNSA. CDR3 sequence reads: CASSSTGATYNEQFF. In DNA form, the CDR3 reads TGTGCCAGCAGCTCCACAGGGGCAACCTACAATGAGCAGTTCTTC.

This clonotype was picked up many times. This chain uses TRBV30 with TRBJ1-2; 7 bases align to TRBD1. The V and J ends lost 4 bases and 5 bases, in that order; junction bases with no gene match: 13. CDR1 is GTSNPN and CDR2 is SVGIG in the germline V gene (reference sequence). CDR3 size: 15 residues. The DNA for the CDR3 is TGTGCCTGGAAAGACAGGGCCGCTACGTATTATGGCTACACCTTC. Translation: CAWKDRAATYYGYTF.

This clonotype was observed many times. The J gene is TRBJ2-3, the V gene TRBV29-1, with D possibly TRBD1 on 7 matching bases. The CDR3 consists of 15 residues. Trimming pared 8 bases from V and 7 bases from J, leaving 25 bases between. From germline, CDR1 is SQVTM and CDR2 ANQGSEA. The CDR3 DNA reads TGCAGCAGCGTTGACTCCCCAGGGGGGTTGAATACGCAGTATTTT. This encodes CSSVDSPGGLNTQYF.

V gene TRBV7-7 combines with J gene TRBJ2-2, with 12 bases matching TRBD1. The CDR3 is made up of 16 amino acids. V lost 4 bases to trimming and J lost 6 bases; unmatched junction nucleotides: 6. Germline-derived CDR1 and CDR2 are SSHAT and FNYEAQ (reference sequence). The CDR3 loop is CASSSGQGARAGELFF. The CDR3 DNA sequence: TGTGCCAGCAGCTCGGGACAGGGGGCTAGAGCCGGGGAGCTGTTTTTT. Combining the CDR3 with reference TRBV7-7 and TRBJ2-2 gives the whole variable domain GAGVSQSPRYKVTKRGQDVTLRCDPISSHATLYWYQQALGQGPEFLTYFNYEAQPDKSGLPSDRFSAERPEGSISTLTIQRTEQRDSAMYRCASSSGQGARAGELFFGEGSRLTVL.

The table lists this clonotype with a few counts. The V gene is TRBV7-3, the J gene TRBJ2-1; D possibly uses TRBD1 or TRBD2 (6 bases each). The CDR3 length is 16 residues. V was cut by 6 bases and J by 0 bases, with 15 bases left in between. In germline, CDR1 is SGHTA, CDR2 FQGTGA. The CDR3 nucleotides read TGTGCCAGCAGGCAAGAACAGGGACTCTCCTACAATGAGCAGTTCTTC. It encodes CASRQEQGLSYNEQFF.

In this sample, this clonotype turned up a few times. This sequence joins TRBV5-1 and TRBJ2-3, with TRBD1 identical over 9 bases. V gave up 4 bases and J gave up 2 bases; unmatched junction bases: 8. Germline CDR1 reads SGHRS; CDR2 reads YFSETQ. This CDR3 contains 16 residues. The CDR3 DNA is TGCGCCAGCAGCCTAGGACAGGGGTTGGTCACAGATACGCAGTATTTT. Translation: CASSLGQGLVTDTQYF.

Ten or more counts support this clonotype. The chain carries TRBV12-3 or TRBV12-4 and TRBJ2-6; no clear D gene. The CDR3 consists of 13 residues. V lost 8 bases and J lost 0, with 5 bases in between. The CDR3 DNA sequence: TGTGCCAGCGCCCGCTCTGGGGCCAACGTCCTGACTTTC. As protein: CASARSGANVLTF.

Only a few counts were recorded for this clonotype. The chain couples TRBV30 to TRBJ1-1, with a weak D call TRBD1 (6 bases). Germline values: CDR1 GTSNPN, CDR2 SVGIG (reference sequence). V was shortened by 5 bases and J by 4 bases, with 17 bases between the two germline ends. The CDR3 is 14 amino acids. CDR3 amino acids: CAWQEDSRITEAFF. The CDR3 DNA follows: TGTGCCTGGCAGGAGGACAGTCGGATCACTGAAGCTTTCTTT.

This clonotype was detected many times. The chain combines TRBV19 with TRBJ2-2; no clear D gene. Germline V gene sequence: CDR1 LNHDA, CDR2 SQIVND (reference sequence). The CDR3 sequence is 16 residues long. With 3 bases removed from V and 0 bases from J, the gap between germline ends came to 11 bases. The CDR3 DNA follows: TGTGCCAGTAGTATTGTACTCGTCGCGAACACCGGGGAGCTGTTTTTT. Translated, it gives CASSIVLVANTGELFF.

This clonotype showed up many times. V gene TRBV7-2 combines with J gene TRBJ1-1; no clear D gene. The CDR3 has 13 amino acids. CDR1 SGHTA and CDR2 FQGNSA come from the germline V gene. Between the trimmed V and J ends, which lost 5 bases and 2 bases, there was a span of 9 bases. CDR3 sequence (DNA): TGTGCCAGCAGCACCCAATCAAACACTGAAGCTTTCTTT. Translation: CASSTQSNTEAFF.

This clonotype has a count of ten or more. The chain carries TRBV3-1 and TRBJ2-3; D possibly corresponds to TRBD2 (5 bases). Trimming shortened V by 1 base and J by 3 bases, and 8 bases separated the two germline ends. The CDR3 contains 14 residues. Germline assignment: CDR1 LGHDT and CDR2 YNNKEL (reference sequence). CDR3 sequence reads: CASSQASGTDTQYF. CDR3 DNA: TGTGCCAGCAGCCAAGCCTCGGGAACAGATACGCAGTATTTT.

The V call is TRBV4-1, the J call TRBJ2-1; the D gene is possibly TRBD2 (5 bases). Trimming took off 4 bases at V and 2 bases at J, with 12 bases between the two ends. Germline V CDR1 and CDR2: MGHRA, YSYEKL. The CDR3 is made up of 15 amino acids. CDR3 region: CASSPQGAAYNEQFF. For the CDR3, the DNA is TGCGCCAGCAGCCCACAAGGAGCGGCCTACAATGAGCAGTTCTTC.

This clonotype was recorded at least ten times. The chain links TRBV20-1 to TRBJ2-1; 8 nucleotides line up with TRBD2. Germline assignment: CDR1 DFQATT and CDR2 SNEGSKA (reference sequence). V was clipped by 4 bases and J by 5 bases; unmatched bases: 10. This CDR3 spans 15 amino acids. The CDR3 DNA sequence: TGCAGTGCTATTTTTATCGCGGGGGGAAACAATGAGCAGTTCTTC. It specifies CSAIFIAGGNNEQFF.